This T cell receptor beta chain was captured by sequencing in a study of T cells in Graves' hyperthyroidism and ophthalmopathy. Study-level background: At initial diagnosis, before any treatment had begun, peripheral blood was obtained.

This clonotype was counted ten times or more. Its antigen is still unknown. Findings of the study overall: By a 13 V-J model, ophthalmopathy was set apart from stable hyperthyroidism.

Germline V CDR1 and CDR2: GTSNPN, SVGIG (reference sequence). The V end was cut by 5 bases, the J end by 5 bases, with 6 bases between. This CDR3 region has 10 residues. Amplification yielded TCR beta CDR3 regions, with RNA transcripts as the source. Carried out on the TCR CDR3, a first-round RT-PCR used the HTBI primer set. One entry per CDR3 protein results from TCRdb running MiXCR on the multiplex PCR reads. This table holds some 500,000 distinct CDR3 sequences, about 16% found once. The receptor was derived from a woman aged 25-40 years with Graves' ophthalmopathy. The chain employs TRBV30 and TRBJ2-5; D is uncertain. The sample comprised blood. In nucleotides, the CDR3 is TGTGCCTGGGGTGGGGAGACCCAGTACTTC. Its translation is CAWGGETQYF.